This T cell receptor (beta chain) appears in the sequencing data of a study of tumor and adjacent non-tumor tissue in lung cancer. Three rounds of nested PCR, following a modified ARM-PCR protocol, produced the TCRbeta library. MiXCR was run by TCRdb on the multiplex PCR reads, yielding one entry per CDR3 protein. Altogether 75,000 to 90,000 distinct CDR3 sequences are present, under 80% being singletons, with the ten largest covering just over 20%. Study-wide findings and caveats: Tumor tissue had significantly higher TCR diversity than normal lung.

The CDR3 has 12 residues. The germline CDR1 and CDR2 sequences are SQVTM and ANQGSEA. Note on this clonotype: Its antigen is as yet unknown. The junction differs from germline at one of its ends, possibly a read error.

RNA was extracted from bulk tissue without any cell sorting. More than 3 cm separated this lung sample from the edge of the tumor. The sequenced sample consisted of distant non-tumor lung tissue. This sequence originates from a woman between 45 and 60 years old with non-small cell lung cancer. The chain has TRBV29-1 and TRBJ2-1, with 7 bases matching TRBD1. This CDR3 reads CSVEDHRGVQFF. The CDR3 DNA is TGTAGCGTTGAAGATCACAGGGGAGTGCAGTTCTTC.